The present T cell receptor (beta chain) was sequenced within a study of blood T cell repertoires in COVID-19. At the level of the study: The samples span acute and convalescent COVID-19 from the United States, Italy and Spain. PBMCs, B-cell-depleted T cells, or T cells were the source of the cDNA or gDNA that made up the material.

How the authors handled the data: Estimated nucleated cell counts came from reference gene primer amplification. Clones were read by immunoSEQ multiplex PCR, and TCRdb kept only the in-frame ones, dropping some. V and J calls and clone size are given by that table; D and trimming were obtained from the DNA. Here the sample spans about 150,000 clones, over 80% being singletons. The CDR3 has 18 amino acids. The V gene lost 2 bases and the J gene lost 0 bases, with 19 bases spanning the gap. Germline V gene data show CDR1 as SGHVS and CDR2 as FQNEAQ. Sequenced input: peripheral blood. The chain has TRBV7-8 and TRBJ1-1; D might be TRBD1 (5 bases). The clonotype was recovered from a man aged 55 to 69 with active or convalescent COVID-19. The CDR3 protein is CASSLLGRDLAVNTEAFF. The CDR3 nucleotides are TGTGCCAGCAGCTTATTAGGCAGGGATTTAGCGGTGAACACTGAAGCTTTCTTT.